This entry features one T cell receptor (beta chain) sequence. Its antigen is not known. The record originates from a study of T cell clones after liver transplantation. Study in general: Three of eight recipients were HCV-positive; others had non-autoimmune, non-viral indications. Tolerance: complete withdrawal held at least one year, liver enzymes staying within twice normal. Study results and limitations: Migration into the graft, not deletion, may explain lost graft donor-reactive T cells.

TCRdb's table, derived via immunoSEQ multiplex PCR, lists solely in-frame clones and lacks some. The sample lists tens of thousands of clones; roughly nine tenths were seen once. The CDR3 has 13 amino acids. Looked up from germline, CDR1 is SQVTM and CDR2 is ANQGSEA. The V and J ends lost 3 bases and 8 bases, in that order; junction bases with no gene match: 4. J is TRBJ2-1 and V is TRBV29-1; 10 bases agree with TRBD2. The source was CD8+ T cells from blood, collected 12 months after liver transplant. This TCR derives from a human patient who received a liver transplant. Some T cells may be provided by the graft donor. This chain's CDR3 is CSVEPSGSYEQFF. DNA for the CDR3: TGCAGCGTTGAGCCTAGCGGGAGCTATGAGCAGTTCTTC.